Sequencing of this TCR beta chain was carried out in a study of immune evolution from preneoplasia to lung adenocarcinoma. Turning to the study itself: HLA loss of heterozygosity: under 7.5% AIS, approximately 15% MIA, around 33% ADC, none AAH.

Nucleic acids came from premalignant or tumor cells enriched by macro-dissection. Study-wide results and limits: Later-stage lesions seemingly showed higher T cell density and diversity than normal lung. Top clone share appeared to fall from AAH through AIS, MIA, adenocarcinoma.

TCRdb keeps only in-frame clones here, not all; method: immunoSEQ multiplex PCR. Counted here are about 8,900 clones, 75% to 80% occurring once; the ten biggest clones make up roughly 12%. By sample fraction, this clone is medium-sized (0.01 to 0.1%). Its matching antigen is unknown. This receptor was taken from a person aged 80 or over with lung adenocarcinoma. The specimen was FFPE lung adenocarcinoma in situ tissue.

The CDR3 reads CASSQAGGQTEAFF. The CDR3 bases are TGTGCCAGCAGCCAGGCCGGGGGGCAAACTGAAGCTTTCTTT. The chain employs TRBV7-2 and TRBJ1-1; perhaps TRBD1 as D (6 bases). V lost 5 bases to trimming and J lost 5 bases, with 15 bases between them. This CDR3 is 14 amino acids long. Germline CDR1 SGHTA, CDR2 FQGNSA.